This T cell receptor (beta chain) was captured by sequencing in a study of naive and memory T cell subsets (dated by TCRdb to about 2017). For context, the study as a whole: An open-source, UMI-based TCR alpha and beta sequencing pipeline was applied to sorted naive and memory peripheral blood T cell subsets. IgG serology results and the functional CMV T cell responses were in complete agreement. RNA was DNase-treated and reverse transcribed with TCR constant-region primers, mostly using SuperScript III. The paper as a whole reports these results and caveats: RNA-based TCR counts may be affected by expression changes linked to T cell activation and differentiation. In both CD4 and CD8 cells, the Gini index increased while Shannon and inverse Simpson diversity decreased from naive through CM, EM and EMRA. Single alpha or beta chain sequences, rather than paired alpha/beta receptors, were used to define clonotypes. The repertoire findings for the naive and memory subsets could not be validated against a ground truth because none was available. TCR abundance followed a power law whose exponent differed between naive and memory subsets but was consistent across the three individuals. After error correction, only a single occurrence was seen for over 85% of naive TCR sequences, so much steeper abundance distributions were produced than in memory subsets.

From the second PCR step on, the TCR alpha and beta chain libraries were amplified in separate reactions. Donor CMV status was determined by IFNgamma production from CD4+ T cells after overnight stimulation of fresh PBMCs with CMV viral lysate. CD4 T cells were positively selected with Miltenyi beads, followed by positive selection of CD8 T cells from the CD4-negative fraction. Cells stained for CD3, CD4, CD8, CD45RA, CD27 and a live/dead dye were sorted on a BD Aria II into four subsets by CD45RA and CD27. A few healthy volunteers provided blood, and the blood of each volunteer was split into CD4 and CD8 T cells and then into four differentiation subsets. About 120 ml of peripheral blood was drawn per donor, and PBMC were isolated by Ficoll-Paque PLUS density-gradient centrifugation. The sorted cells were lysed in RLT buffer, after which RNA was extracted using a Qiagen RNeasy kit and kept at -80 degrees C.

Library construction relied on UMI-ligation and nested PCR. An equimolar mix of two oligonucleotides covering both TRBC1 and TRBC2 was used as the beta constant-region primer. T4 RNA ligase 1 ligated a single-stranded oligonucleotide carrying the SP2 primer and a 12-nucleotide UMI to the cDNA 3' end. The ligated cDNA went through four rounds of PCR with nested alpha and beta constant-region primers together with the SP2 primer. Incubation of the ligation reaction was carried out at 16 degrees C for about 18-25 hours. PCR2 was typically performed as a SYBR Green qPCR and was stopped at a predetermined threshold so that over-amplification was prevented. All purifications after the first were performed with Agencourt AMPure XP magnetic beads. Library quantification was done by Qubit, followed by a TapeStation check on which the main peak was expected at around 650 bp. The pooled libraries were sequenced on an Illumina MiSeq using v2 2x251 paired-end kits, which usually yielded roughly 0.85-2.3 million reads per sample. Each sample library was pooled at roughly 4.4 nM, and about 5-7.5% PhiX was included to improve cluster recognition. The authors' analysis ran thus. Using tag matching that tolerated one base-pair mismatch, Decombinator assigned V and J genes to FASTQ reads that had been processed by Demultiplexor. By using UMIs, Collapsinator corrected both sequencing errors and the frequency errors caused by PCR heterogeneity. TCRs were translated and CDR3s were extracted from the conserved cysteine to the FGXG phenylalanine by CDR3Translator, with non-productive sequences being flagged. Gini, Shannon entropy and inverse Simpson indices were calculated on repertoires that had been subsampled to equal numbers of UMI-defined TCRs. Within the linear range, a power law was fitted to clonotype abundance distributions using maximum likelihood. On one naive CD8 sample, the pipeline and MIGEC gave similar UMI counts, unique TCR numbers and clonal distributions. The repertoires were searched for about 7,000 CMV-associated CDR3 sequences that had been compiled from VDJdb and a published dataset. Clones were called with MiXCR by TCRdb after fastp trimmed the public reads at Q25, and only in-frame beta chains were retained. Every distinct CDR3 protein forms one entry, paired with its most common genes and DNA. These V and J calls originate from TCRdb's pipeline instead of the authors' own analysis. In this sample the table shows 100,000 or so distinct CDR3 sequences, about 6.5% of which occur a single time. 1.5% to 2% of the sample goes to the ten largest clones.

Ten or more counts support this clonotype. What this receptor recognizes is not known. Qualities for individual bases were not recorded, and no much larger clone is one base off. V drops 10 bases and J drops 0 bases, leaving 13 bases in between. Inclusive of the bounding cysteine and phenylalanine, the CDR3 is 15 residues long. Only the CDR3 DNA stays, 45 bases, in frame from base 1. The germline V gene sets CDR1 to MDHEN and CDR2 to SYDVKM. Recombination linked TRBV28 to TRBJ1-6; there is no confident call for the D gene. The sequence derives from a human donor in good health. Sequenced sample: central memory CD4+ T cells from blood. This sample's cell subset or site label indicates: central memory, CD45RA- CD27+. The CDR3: CATRPPSSYNSPLHF. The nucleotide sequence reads TGTGCCACCCGGCCGCCGAGCTCCTATAATTCACCCCTCCACTTT.